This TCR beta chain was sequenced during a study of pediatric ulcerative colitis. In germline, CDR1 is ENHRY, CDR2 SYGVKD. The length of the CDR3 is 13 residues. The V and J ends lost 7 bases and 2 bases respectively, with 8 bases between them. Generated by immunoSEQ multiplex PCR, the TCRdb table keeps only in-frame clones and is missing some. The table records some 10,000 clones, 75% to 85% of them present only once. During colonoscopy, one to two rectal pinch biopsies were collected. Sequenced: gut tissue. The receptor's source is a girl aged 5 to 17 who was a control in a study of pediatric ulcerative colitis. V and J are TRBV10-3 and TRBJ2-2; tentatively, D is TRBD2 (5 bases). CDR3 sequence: CAITGLNTGELFF. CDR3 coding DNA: TGTGCCATCACAGGACTCAACACCGGGGAGCTGTTTTTT.